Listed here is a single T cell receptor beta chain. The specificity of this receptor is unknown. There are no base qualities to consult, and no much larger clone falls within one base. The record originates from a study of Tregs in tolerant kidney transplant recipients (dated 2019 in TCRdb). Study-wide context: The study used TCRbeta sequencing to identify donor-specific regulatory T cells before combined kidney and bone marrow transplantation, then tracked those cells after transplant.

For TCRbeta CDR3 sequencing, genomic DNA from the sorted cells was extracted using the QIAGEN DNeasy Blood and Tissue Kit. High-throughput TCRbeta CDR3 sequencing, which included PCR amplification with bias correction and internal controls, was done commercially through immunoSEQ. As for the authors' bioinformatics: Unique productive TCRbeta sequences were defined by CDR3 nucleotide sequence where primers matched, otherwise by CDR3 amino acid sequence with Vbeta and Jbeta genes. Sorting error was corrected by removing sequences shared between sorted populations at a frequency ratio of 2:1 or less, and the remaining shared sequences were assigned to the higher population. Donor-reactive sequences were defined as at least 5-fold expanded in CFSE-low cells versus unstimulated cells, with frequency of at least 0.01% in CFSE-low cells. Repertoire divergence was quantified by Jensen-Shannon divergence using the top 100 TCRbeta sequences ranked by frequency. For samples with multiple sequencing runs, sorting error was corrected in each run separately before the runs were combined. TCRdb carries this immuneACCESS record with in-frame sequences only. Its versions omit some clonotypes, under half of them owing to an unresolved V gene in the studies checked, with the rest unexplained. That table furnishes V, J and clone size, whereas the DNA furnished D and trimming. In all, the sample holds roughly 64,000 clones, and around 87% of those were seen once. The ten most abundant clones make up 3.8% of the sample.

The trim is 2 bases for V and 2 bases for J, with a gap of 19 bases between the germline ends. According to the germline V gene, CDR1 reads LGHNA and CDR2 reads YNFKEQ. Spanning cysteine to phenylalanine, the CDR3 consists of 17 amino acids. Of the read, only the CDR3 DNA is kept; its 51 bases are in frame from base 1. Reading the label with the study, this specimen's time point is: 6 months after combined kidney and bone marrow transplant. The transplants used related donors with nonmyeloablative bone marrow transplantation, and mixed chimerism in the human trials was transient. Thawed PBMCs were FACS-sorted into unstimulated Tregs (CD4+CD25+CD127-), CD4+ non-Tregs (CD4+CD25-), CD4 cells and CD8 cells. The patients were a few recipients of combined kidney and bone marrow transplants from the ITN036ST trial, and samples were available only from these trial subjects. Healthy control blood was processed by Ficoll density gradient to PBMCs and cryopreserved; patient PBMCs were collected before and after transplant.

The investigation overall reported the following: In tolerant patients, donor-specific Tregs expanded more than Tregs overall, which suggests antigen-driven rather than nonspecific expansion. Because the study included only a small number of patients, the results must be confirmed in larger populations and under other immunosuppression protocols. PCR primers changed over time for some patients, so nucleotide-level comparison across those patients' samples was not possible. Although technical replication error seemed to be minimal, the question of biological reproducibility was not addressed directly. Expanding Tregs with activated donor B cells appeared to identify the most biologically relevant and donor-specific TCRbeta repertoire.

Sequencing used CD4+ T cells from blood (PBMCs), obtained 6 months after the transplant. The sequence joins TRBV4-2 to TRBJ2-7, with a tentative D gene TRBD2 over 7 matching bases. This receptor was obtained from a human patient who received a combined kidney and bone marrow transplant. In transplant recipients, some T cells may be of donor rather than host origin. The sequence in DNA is TGTGCCAGCAGCCAAATGAGAGGGGGGGACCAGCCCTACGAGCAGTACTTC. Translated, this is CASSQMRGGDQPYEQYF.